This T cell receptor (beta chain) was sequenced in a study of blood T cell repertoires in COVID-19. J was trimmed by 0 bases and V by 4 bases; bases with no gene match: 3. The germline V gene encodes CDR1 SQVTM and CDR2 ANQGSEA. CDR3 size: 15 residues. Method: immunoSEQ multiplex PCR; TCRdb's copy keeps in-frame clones and lacks some. The sample includes about 200,000 clones, around four fifths of them seen just once. This chain connects TRBV29-1 to TRBJ2-2, with 9 nucleotides matching TRBD2. This TCR derives from a man in his sixties with COVID-19, enrolled during active disease. Sequenced input: peripheral blood. The CDR3 coding sequence is TGCAGCGTTGGAACTAGCGGGTCGAACACCGGGGAGCTGTTTTTT. This gives the protein CSVGTSGSNTGELFF.